These 11 T cell receptor beta chains were sequenced from one sample in a study of T-cell memory formation after mild COVID-19. TCRdb reanalysed the 5' RACE reads using MiXCR and keeps one entry per CDR3 protein. The sample consists of tens of thousands of distinct CDR3 sequences, 9.3% of them appearing once. Sequenced: PBMCs or a T cell subset sorted from them (not recorded which). These receptor sequences come from an adult woman who had mild COVID-19 (a few samples of this study predate the infection). Cell type and time point are not known.

There are many counts of this clonotype. This chain links TRBV7-8 with TRBJ1-5, with a weak D call TRBD1 (6 bases). V shed 0 bases and J shed 5 bases, with 11 bases lying between them. This CDR3 comprises 15 residues. CDR1 SGHVS and CDR2 FQNEAQ come from the germline V gene. As DNA, the CDR3 is TGTGCCAGCAGCTTAGCTCGGACAGCCTATCAGCCCCAGCATTTT. This translates into CASSLARTAYQPQHF. The complete variable domain, with remaining parts taken from reference TRBV7-8 and TRBJ1-5, reads GAGVSQSPRYKVAKRGQDVALRCDPISGHVSLFWYQQALGQGPEFLTYFQNEAQLDKSGLPSDRFFAERPEGSVSTLKIQRTQQEDSAVYLCASSLARTAYQPQHFGDGTRLSIL.

The rearrangement links TRBV19 to TRBJ2-7; tentative D call: TRBD2 (5 bases). The CDR3 runs 15 residues. The V end was cut by 5 bases, the J end by 1 base, with 15 bases between. Germline-derived CDR1 and CDR2 are LNHDA and SQIVND (reference sequence). The chain's CDR3 is CASSSSGEVSYEQYF. CDR3 in DNA: TGTGCCAGTAGTTCGTCCGGGGAAGTGTCCTACGAGCAGTACTTC.

This clonotype was observed a handful of times. The gene calls are TRBV4-2 and TRBJ2-5; 12 bases agree with TRBD2. The V and J ends lost 3 bases and 4 bases, in that order; junction bases with no gene match: 9. This CDR3 has 17 residues. Germline V gene data show CDR1 as LGHNA and CDR2 as YNFKEQ. Here the CDR3 reads CASSQMGASGGGETQYF. DNA for the CDR3: TGTGCCAGCAGCCAGATGGGGGCTAGCGGGGGGGGAGAGACCCAGTACTTC.

This clonotype has more than one count but fewer than ten. This chain connects TRBV5-1 to TRBJ2-3; D remains ambiguous. The V and J ends lost 0 bases and 4 bases respectively, with 9 bases between them. The CDR3 totals 14 residues. The germline V gene has CDR1 SGHRS and CDR2 YFSETQ. The CDR3 DNA reads TGCGCCAGCAGCTTGGAGCTGCAGGCAGATACGCAGTATTTT. Translated, it gives CASSLELQADTQYF.

This clonotype appeared many times. This chain links TRBV20-1 with TRBJ2-7; 8 nucleotides agree with TRBD2. V dropped 4 bases and J dropped 5; count of bases not matched to a gene: 16. The CDR3 covers 16 residues. From germline, CDR1 is DFQATT and CDR2 SNEGSKA (reference sequence). The CDR3 is CSAINPERGRGNEQYF. The CDR3 nucleotides read TGCAGTGCTATTAACCCGGAGCGGGGGCGCGGGAACGAGCAGTACTTC.

This clonotype has only a few counts. The rearrangement joins TRBV11-2 to TRBJ2-1, with TRBD1 matching over 8 bases. Germline trimming cut 1 base from V and 7 bases from J; bases unmatched to any gene: 12. CDR3 length: 17 residues. CDR1 is SGHAT, CDR2 FQNNGV, per germline. The CDR3 sequence: CASSLGSVWTGQNEQFF. In DNA, the CDR3 is TGTGCCAGCAGCTTAGGAAGTGTCTGGACAGGGCAGAATGAGCAGTTCTTC.

In its sample, this clonotype ranks as medium-sized (0.01 to 0.1%). The rearrangement uses TRBV30 and TRBJ2-1, with 8 bases lining up with TRBD2. Germline V CDR1 and CDR2: GTSNPN, SVGIG (reference sequence). The CDR3 extends over 15 amino acids. Germline trimming cut 0 bases from V and 6 bases from J; bases unmatched to any gene: 7. In nucleotides, the CDR3 is TGTGCCTGGAGTGTAATCCGGGGGGGAAGCAATGAGCAGTTCTTC. It translates to CAWSVIRGGSNEQFF.

The rearrangement links TRBV30 to TRBJ2-7, with D tentatively TRBD2 (5 bases). The CDR3 contains 12 residues. Between the trimmed V and J ends, which lost 4 bases and 2 bases, there was a span of 9 bases. The germline V gene encodes CDR1 GTSNPN and CDR2 SVGIG (reference sequence). This CDR3 is CAWKTGTYEQYF. The CDR3 DNA follows: TGTGCCTGGAAAACGGGAACCTACGAGCAGTACTTC.

Ten or more counts support this clonotype. This chain uses TRBV11-2 with TRBJ2-2; 7 bases are a match to TRBD2. V gave up 6 bases and J gave up 5 bases; unmatched junction bases: 15. CDR1 SGHAT and CDR2 FQNNGV come from the germline V gene. This CDR3 has 17 residues. This CDR3 is CASSLTGLVRGTGELFF. CDR3 nucleotides: TGTGCCAGCAGTTTAACAGGACTAGTCAGAGGGACCGGGGAGCTGTTTTTT.

This clonotype was detected only a few times. The rearrangement links TRBV20-1 to TRBJ1-4; possible D gene TRBD1, 6 bases. Trimming stripped 6 bases from V and 7 bases from J, with 15 bases between. CDR1 and CDR2 from the germline V gene are DFQATT and SNEGSKA (reference sequence). The CDR3 spans 13 residues. The CDR3 spells CSALRGRGEKLFF. The CDR3 nucleotides are TGCAGTGCCCTCAGGGGAAGGGGTGAAAAACTGTTTTTT.

This chain connects TRBV29-1 to TRBJ2-7; the match to TRBD2 covers 9 bases. Germline CDR1 is SQVTM and CDR2 is ANQGSEA. J was trimmed by 3 bases and V by 5 bases; bases with no gene match: 8. CDR3 size: 14 residues. The CDR3 DNA sequence: TGCAGCGTTAAGAGTAGCGGGAGTGGCTACGAGCAGTACTTC. Residues: CSVKSSGSGYEQYF.